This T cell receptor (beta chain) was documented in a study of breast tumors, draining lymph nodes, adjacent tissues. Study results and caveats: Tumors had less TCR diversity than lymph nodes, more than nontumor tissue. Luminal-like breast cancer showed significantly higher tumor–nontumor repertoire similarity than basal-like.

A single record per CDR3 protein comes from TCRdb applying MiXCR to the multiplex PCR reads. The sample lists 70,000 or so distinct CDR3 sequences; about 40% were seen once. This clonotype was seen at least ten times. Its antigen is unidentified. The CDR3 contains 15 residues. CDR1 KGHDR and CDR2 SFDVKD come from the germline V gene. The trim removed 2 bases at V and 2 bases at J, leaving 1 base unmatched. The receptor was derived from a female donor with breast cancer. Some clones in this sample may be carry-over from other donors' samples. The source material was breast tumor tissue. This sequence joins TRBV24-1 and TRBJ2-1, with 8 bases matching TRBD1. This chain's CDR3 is CATSDSQGAYNEQFF. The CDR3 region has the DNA TGTGCCACCAGTGATTCACAGGGGGCCTACAATGAGCAGTTCTTC.